This T cell receptor beta chain is drawn from a study of CD8 T cells in ankylosing spondylitis. Study-wide points: A motif in TCR beta, a set of seven to nine highly homologous variants, appeared characteristic of ankylosing spondylitis blood. There was reportedly significant enrichment of clones that were disease-linked in matched ankylosing spondylitis synovial fluid.

CDR1 is KGHDR, CDR2 SFDVKD, per germline. Trimming left V 3 bases short and J 4 bases short, with 10 bases between. This CDR3 comprises 14 residues. This clonotype was counted at least ten times. Its specificity is unknown. TCRdb used MiXCR to reprocess the 5' RACE reads, holding one entry per CDR3 protein. The data show over 150,000 distinct CDR3 sequences, 9.5% to 15% seen once. This chain uses TRBV24-1 with TRBJ2-3; tentatively, D is TRBD1 (6 bases). The source material was blood, either unsorted or a sorted T cell fraction (not recorded which). The source of this sequence is a male donor with ankylosing spondylitis or in good health (not recorded which). The CDR3 sequence: CATSDARGSDTQYF. In DNA, the CDR3 is TGTGCCACCAGTGATGCCAGGGGTTCAGATACGCAGTATTTT.